Detailed here is one T cell receptor beta chain. This clonotype was counted at least ten times. There is no known antigen for this receptor. No qualities accompany the bases; no much larger clone lies one base away. Reading the label with the study, this specimen's time point is: sampled during chronic HIV-1 infection. Peptide stimulation included anti-CD28 and anti-CD49d co-stimulation, and activated CD8+ T cells were sorted as CD69+CD137+. To obtain activated CD8+ T cells, PBMCs were stimulated overnight, for approximately 18 hours, with NAE or AE peptide at about 1 ug/mL. Peripheral blood mononuclear cells were isolated from leukapheresis or whole blood by Ficoll density gradient separation and then cryopreserved. Single CD8+ T cells were sorted on a BD FACS Aria III into 96-well plates containing lysis buffer. These data originate in a study of CD8 T cells and mutated HIV epitopes (dated by TCRdb to the early 2020s). Some background on the complete study: All but one of the chronically infected subjects were antiretroviral therapy naive. The same epitope was not tested in every subject, and RF10 was the only epitope examined in both acute and chronic HIV infection. TL10, KY11, RF10 and TY8 were used as the epitopes. Single-cell TCR alpha/beta chains were sequenced from CD8+ T cells specific for the non-adapted (NAE) and adapted (AE) forms of four HIV Nef epitopes. Only a subset of the approximately 160 screened subjects met the criteria for sorting epitope-specific T cells. About seven chronically and a handful of acutely HIV-infected subjects were included in the cohort.

Receptor amplification or capture employed single-cell sequencing. Single-cell cDNA was generated with a method adapted from Smart-seq2 and MARS-Seq, using oligo-dT primers with well-specific UMIs and KAPA HiFi first-round PCR. After pooling, the first-round products went through nested PCR using template-switch oligo forward primers together with barcoded reverse primers specific to the TCR alpha and beta chains. Products were purified with AMPure XP, indexed with TruSeq adapters, and quantified with the KAPA Universal qPCR Library Quantification Kit. An Illumina MiSeq with 2x300 bp paired-end chemistry was used to sequence the TCR libraries. The authors' pipeline ran thus. Quality-filtered reads were demultiplexed to wells, mapped to the TCRA and TCRB loci, assigned to clonotypes with MiXCR, and analysed in VGAS. A modified version of the VDJfasta platform was used to deconvolute the TCR data. CDR3 overlap between plates was analysed to rule out large-scale cross-plate contamination. Clonality was computed as one minus the ratio of unique productive CDR3s to total productive CDR3s. Clones were called with MiXCR by TCRdb after fastp trimmed the public reads at Q25, and only in-frame beta chains were retained. Under each unique CDR3 protein, matching rows form one entry showing the most common genes and DNA. TCRdb's processing, not the authors' own work, is the source of the V and J calls. The sample data list over a hundred distinct CDR3 sequences, and 57% of these were observed just once. The ten largest clones represent around 99% of the sample.

From the germline V gene (reference sequence), CDR1 is DFQATT and CDR2 is SNEGSKA. From the cysteine up to the phenylalanine, the CDR3 has a length of 15 residues. Only the CDR3 portion is preserved as DNA: 45 bases, with reading frame beginning at the first base. Between the V and J ends, shortened by 6 bases and 4 bases respectively, the junction contains 19 bases. Points the paper makes about the study in general: Multiple alpha and beta chain CDR3s were present in some wells, and only cells that had both an alpha chain and a beta chain were included. The authors acknowledged that the main limitations were the small number of subjects and how diverse the clinical presentations of those subjects were. Single-reactive CD8+ T cells were observed only in acutely infected subjects, suggesting that clonal selection possibly occurs between acute and chronic infection. In chronic infection, almost complete overlap appeared to be present between the CD8+ TCR repertoires recognising the NAE and AE forms, indicating that the clonotypes were largely cross-reactive. Higher clonality was observed in dual tetramer+ cells from chronic subjects than in those from acute subjects (mean difference roughly 0.29), although the study was underpowered for detection of a significant difference.

This TCR was recovered from a man aged 45-65 years with HIV-1 infection. The source material was CD8+ T cells from blood cultured with a non-adapted viral peptide, sampled during chronic HIV-1 infection. Explained via the paper, the cell subset or site label denotes: CD69+CD137+ cells after non-adapted TL10 peptide stimulation. Recombination joined TRBV20-1 with TRBJ2-1; no D gene is confidently identified. The nucleotides are TGCAGTGCCAGCAGCTTAGGAGACGAGTACAATGAGCAGTTCTTC. It encodes CSASSLGDEYNEQFF.